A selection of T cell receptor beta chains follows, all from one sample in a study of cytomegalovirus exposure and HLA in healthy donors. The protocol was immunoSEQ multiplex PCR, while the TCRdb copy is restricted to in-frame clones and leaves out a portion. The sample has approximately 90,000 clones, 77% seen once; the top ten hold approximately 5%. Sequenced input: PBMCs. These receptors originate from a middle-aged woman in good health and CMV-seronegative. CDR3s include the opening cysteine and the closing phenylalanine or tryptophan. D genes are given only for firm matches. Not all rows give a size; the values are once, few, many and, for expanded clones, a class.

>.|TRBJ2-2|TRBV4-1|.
CASKGWQGTTAKNTGELFF
TGCGCCAGCAAGGGATGGCAGGGGACGACGGCCAAAAACACCGGGGAGCTGTTTTTT
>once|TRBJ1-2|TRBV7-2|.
CASSLGEVEGGYGYTF
TGTGCCAGCAGCTTAGGAGAAGTTGAAGGGGGATATGGCTACACCTTC
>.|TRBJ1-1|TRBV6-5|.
CASTDRNTEAFF
TGTGCCAGCACCGACAGGAACACTGAAGCTTTCTTT
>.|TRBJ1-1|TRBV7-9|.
CASSRAGGLNTEAFF
TGTGCCAGCAGCCGGGCTGGGGGCCTGAACACTGAAGCTTTCTTT
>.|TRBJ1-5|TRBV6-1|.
CASSGRQNLNQPQHF
TGTGCCAGCAGTGGGCGGCAGAACCTTAATCAGCCCCAGCATTTT
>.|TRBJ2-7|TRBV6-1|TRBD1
CASSIYRGYEQYF
TGTGCCAGCAGTATCTACAGGGGCTACGAGCAGTACTTC
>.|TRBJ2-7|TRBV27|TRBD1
CASRETGAYEQYF
TGTGCCAGCAGAGAGACAGGGGCCTACGAGCAGTACTTC
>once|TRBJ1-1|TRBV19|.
CASKLDRSTEAFF
TGTGCCAGTAAACTGGACAGATCAACTGAAGCTTTCTTT
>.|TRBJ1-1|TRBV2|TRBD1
CASSVLGQENTEAFF
TGTGCCAGCAGTGTGCTCGGACAGGAGAACACTGAAGCTTTCTTT
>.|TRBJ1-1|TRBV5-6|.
CASSLNVGADTEAFF
TGTGCCAGCAGCTTAAACGTGGGGGCGGACACTGAAGCTTTCTTT
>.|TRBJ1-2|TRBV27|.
CASSPITGYGYTF
TGTGCCAGCAGTCCCATTACAGGGTATGGCTACACCTTC
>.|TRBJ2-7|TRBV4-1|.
CASSQQDSYEQYF
TGCGCCAGCAGCCAACAGGATTCCTACGAGCAGTACTTC
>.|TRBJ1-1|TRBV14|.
CASSQKLGRMNTEAFF
TGTGCCAGCAGCCAAAAATTGGGGCGCATGAACACTGAAGCTTTCTTT
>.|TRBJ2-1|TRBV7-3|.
CASSQTLYNEQFF
TGTGCCAGCAGCCAGACTTTATACAATGAGCAGTTCTTC
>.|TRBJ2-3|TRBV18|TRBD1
CASPGQGSDTQYF
TGTGCCAGCCCAGGACAGGGATCAGATACGCAGTATTTT
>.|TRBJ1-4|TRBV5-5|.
CASSFLSQRDNEKLFF
TGTGCCAGCAGCTTTTTGAGCCAGCGAGATAATGAAAAACTGTTTTTT
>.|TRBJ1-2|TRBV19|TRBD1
CASRPRGTGSYGYTF
TGTGCCAGTAGACCAAGGGGGACAGGGAGCTATGGCTACACCTTC
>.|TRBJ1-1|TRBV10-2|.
CASSGQTSTEAFF
TGCGCCAGCAGCGGACAGACTTCGACTGAAGCTTTCTTT
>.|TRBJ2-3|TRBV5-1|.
CASSLNGGNTDTQYF
TGCGCCAGCAGCTTGAATGGCGGAAACACAGATACGCAGTATTTT
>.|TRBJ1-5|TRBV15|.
CATSRSQGPSNQPQHF
TGTGCCACCAGCAGGTCTCAGGGGCCTAGCAATCAGCCCCAGCATTTT
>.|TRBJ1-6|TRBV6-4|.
CASTSNPGNSPLHF
TGTGCCAGCACCTCGAACCCGGGAAATTCACCCCTCCACTTT
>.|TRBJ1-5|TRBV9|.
CASSVADRSNQPQHF
TGTGCCAGCAGCGTAGCCGACAGAAGCAATCAGCCCCAGCATTTT
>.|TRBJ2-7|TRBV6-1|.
CASSGTAHEQYF
TGTGCCAGCAGTGGGACAGCTCACGAGCAGTACTTC
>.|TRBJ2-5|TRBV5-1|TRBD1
CASRDSGTGGRETQYF
TGCGCCAGCAGGGACTCCGGGACAGGGGGCAGGGAGACCCAGTACTTC
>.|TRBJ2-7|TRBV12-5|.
CASTSTGFVYEQYF
TGTGCTAGTACCTCTACAGGGTTCGTTTACGAGCAGTACTTC
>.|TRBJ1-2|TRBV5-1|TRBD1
CASSLDGTGVDGYTF
TGCGCCAGCAGCTTGGACGGGACAGGGGTTGATGGCTACACCTTC
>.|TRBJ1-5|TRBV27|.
CASSPQRTVGQPQHF
TGTGCCAGCAGTCCTCAAAGGACTGTCGGTCAGCCCCAGCATTTT
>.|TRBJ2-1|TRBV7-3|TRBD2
CASSLQAGRGNHEQFF
TGTGCCAGCAGCTTACAGGCAGGGAGGGGCAATCATGAGCAGTTCTTC
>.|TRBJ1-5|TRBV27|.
CASSFRGAPNQPQHF
TGTGCCAGCAGTTTCCGTGGGGCCCCCAATCAGCCCCAGCATTTT
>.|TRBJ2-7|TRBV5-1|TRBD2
CASSFRPSGGTSSYEQYF
TGCGCCAGCAGCTTCCGGCCTAGCGGGGGTACCTCCTCCTACGAGCAGTACTTC
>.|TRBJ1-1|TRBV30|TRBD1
CAGAGDRNTEAFF
TGTGCCGGAGCAGGGGACAGGAACACTGAAGCTTTCTTT
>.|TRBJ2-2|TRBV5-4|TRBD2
CASSPGLELTGELFF
TGTGCCAGCAGCCCGGGACTAGAGCTCACCGGGGAGCTGTTTTTT
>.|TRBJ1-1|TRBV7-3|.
CASSFGMNTEAFF
TGTGCCAGCAGCTTCGGGATGAACACTGAAGCTTTCTTT
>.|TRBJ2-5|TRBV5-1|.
CASSLVQETQYF
TGCGCCAGCAGCTTGGTCCAGGAGACCCAGTACTTC
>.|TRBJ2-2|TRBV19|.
CASSILGQNTGELFF
TGTGCCAGTAGTATTCTAGGACAAAACACCGGGGAGCTGTTTTTT
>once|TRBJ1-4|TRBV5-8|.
CASSLDRSKLFF
TGTGCCAGCAGCTTGGACAGGAGTAAACTGTTTTTT
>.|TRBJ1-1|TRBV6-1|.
CVSRRNRAFF
TGTGTCAGCCGCCGTAATCGGGCTTTCTTT
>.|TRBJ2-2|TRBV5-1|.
CASRQGNTGELFF
TGCGCCAGCAGGCAGGGGAACACCGGGGAGCTGTTTTTT
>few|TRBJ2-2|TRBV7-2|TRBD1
CASSPGGQTGELFF
TGTGCCAGCAGCCCTGGGGGACAGACCGGGGAGCTGTTTTTT
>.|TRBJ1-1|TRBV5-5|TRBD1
CASSLLSGGYTEAFF
TGTGCCAGCAGCTTGCTGTCAGGGGGGTACACTGAAGCTTTCTTT
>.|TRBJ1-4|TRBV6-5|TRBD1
CASSRQGYEKLFF
TGTGCCAGCAGTCGACAGGGCTATGAAAAACTGTTTTTT